These 9 T cell receptor beta chains were all obtained from the same sample, sequenced in a study of T cells in Graves' hyperthyroidism and ophthalmopathy. Amplified TCR beta CDR3 regions came from RNA transcripts. TCR CDR3 regions were first amplified by RT-PCR with HTBI primers. One entry per CDR3 protein results from TCRdb running MiXCR on the multiplex PCR reads. Of about 300,000 distinct CDR3 sequences in the sample, roughly a fifth were seen once. The specimen was blood. The receptors here all came from a man aged 50-60 years with Graves' ophthalmopathy.

The J gene is TRBJ2-3, the V gene TRBV10-1, with D maybe TRBD1 (5 bases). V lost 7 bases to trimming and J lost 8 bases, with 16 bases between them. In germline, CDR1 is WNHNN, CDR2 SYGVQD (reference sequence). The CDR3 runs to 13 residues. CDR3 sequence reads: CASMGRLSGTQYF. CDR3 coding DNA: TGCGCCAGCATGGGGCGGCTCTCTGGTACGCAGTATTTT.

This clonotype came up many times. The chain links TRBV5-1 to TRBJ2-7; 10 bases are shared with TRBD2. Trimming cost V 3 bases and J 1 base; bases outside gene matches: 4. CDR1 and CDR2 from the germline V gene are SGHRS and YFSETQ. The CDR3 runs to 15 residues. The CDR3 bases are TGCGCCAGCAGCTGGGGACTAGCGTCTTCCTACGAGCAGTACTTC. This translates into CASSWGLASSYEQYF.

This clonotype appeared many times. The CDR3 sequence: CASRETNDAFF. The CDR3 nucleotides are TGTGCCAGCAGAGAAACTAATGACGCTTTCTTT. V is TRBV28 and J is TRBJ1-1; D unclear. CDR3 size: 11 residues. Germline V lookup: CDR1 MDHEN, CDR2 SYDVKM. Trimming pared 6 bases from V and 11 bases from J, leaving 13 bases between. The full variable domain, completed using reference TRBV28 and TRBJ1-1, is DVKVTQSSRYLVKRTGEKVFLECVQDMDHENMFWYRQDPGLGLRLIYFSYDVKMKEKGDIPEGYSVSREKKERFSLILESASTNQTSMYLCASRETNDAFFGQGTRLTVV.

The rearrangement uses TRBV5-5 and TRBJ2-3, with TRBD2 matching over 9 bases. The CDR3 has 14 amino acids. Germline V gives CDR1 SGHKS, CDR2 YYEKEE (reference sequence). The V and J ends lost 4 bases and 5 bases, in that order; junction bases with no gene match: 5. In nucleotides, the CDR3 is TGTGCCAGCAGCCTAGCGGGATCTGGAGATACGCAGTATTTT. It specifies CASSLAGSGDTQYF. The full variable domain, completed using reference TRBV5-5 and TRBJ2-3, is DAGVTQSPTHLIKTRGQQVTLRCSPISGHKSVSWYQQVLGQGPQFIFQYYEKEERGRGNFPDRFSARQFPNYSSELNVNALLLGDSALYLCASSLAGSGDTQYFGPGTRLTVL.

This clonotype was counted at least ten times. The CDR3 reads CASSSSQGAGEKLFF. CDR3 coding DNA: TGTGCCAGCAGCTCCAGTCAAGGGGCTGGGGAAAAACTGTTTTTT. The chain couples TRBV7-9 to TRBJ1-4; D is possibly TRBD1 (5 bases). This CDR3 spans 15 amino acids. V shed 4 bases and J shed 8 bases, with 17 bases lying between them. Looked up from germline, CDR1 is SEHNR and CDR2 is FQNEAQ (reference sequence).

This clonotype has a count of ten or more. This chain joins TRBV7-6 and TRBJ2-1; maybe TRBD2 (5 bases). V lost 5 bases and J 6 bases, leaving 14 bases between the germline ends. Germline CDR1 SGHVS, CDR2 FNYEAQ. CDR3 length: 14 amino acids. The CDR3 loop is CASSPVEAGNEQFF. The CDR3 region has the DNA TGTGCCAGCAGCCCCGTAGAGGCGGGCAATGAGCAGTTCTTC.

This sequence joins TRBV24-1 and TRBJ2-1; D is undetermined. In germline, CDR1 is KGHDR, CDR2 SFDVKD. V lost 1 base, J lost 5 bases, and 5 bases lay in between. The CDR3 consists of 13 residues. In nucleotides, the CDR3 is TGTGCCACCAGTGATTTTCCTCACAATGAGCAGTTCTTC. It yields the protein CATSDFPHNEQFF.

This clonotype was recorded at least ten times. The chain joins TRBV30 to TRBJ2-5; D remains unclear. V was shortened by 3 bases and J by 5 bases, with 13 bases between the two germline ends. The germline gives CDR1 GTSNPN, CDR2 SVGIG (reference sequence). The CDR3 has 13 residues. The CDR3 DNA follows: TGTGCCTGGAGCGCGGCCATCCGGGAGACCCAGTACTTC. Its protein is CAWSAAIRETQYF.

There are many counts of this clonotype. The chain combines TRBV2 with TRBJ1-2, with TRBD1 identical over 10 bases. The germline gives CDR1 SNHLY, CDR2 FYNNEI. The CDR3 runs to 13 residues. V trimming: 10 bases; J trimming: 6 bases; junction bases outside the gene matches: 8. Here the CDR3 reads CANLGGQGNGYTF. As DNA, the CDR3 is TGTGCCAACCTGGGGGGACAGGGGAATGGCTACACCTTC.